This T cell receptor beta chain was obtained from a study of T cells after yellow fever vaccination. Study-level background: Preparation of fractions with low cell numbers was performed using SMART-Seq v4 Ultra Low Input. Study-wide results and caveats: A minor fraction of clonotypes spanned both CD4 and CD8 compartments. Most primary-vaccination clones recurred post-booster (about 96% CD4, around 90% CD8).

Conversion of TCR transcripts into cDNA relied on 5'RACE template switching, which added a universal primer site and UMIs. Each CDR3 protein gets one entry after TCRdb re-called the 5' RACE reads with MiXCR. The sample includes under 600,000 distinct CDR3 sequences, roughly 14% of them seen just once. V lost 8 bases and J lost 4, with 15 bases in between. This CDR3 spans 13 amino acids. To note about this clonotype: The target antigen is unknown.

The sample consisted of PBMCs, taken on the day of the yellow fever booster vaccination. This rearrangement joins TRBV12-3 or TRBV12-4 to TRBJ2-7; tentatively, D is TRBD1 or TRBD2 (5 bases each). This receptor was identified in a man aged 25-45 years who received the YFV17D yellow fever vaccine. CDR3 in DNA: TGTGCCAGCGGTCAGGGACCTAAATACGAGCAGTACTTC. This gives the protein CASGQGPKYEQYF.